Listed below are T cell receptor beta chains from one sample, sequenced in a study of CD8 T cells in ankylosing spondylitis. TCRdb ran MiXCR on the 5' RACE reads and lists one entry per CDR3 protein. The repertoire has 200,000 or so distinct CDR3 sequences, around 13% of them found once; the top ten carry approximately 10%. Sequencing input: blood, either unsorted or a sorted T cell fraction (not recorded which). All receptors come from a female donor with ankylosing spondylitis or in good health (not recorded which). Both conserved end residues are part of each CDR3. The order of the fields is J gene, clone size, D gene, V gene, CDR3 protein, CDR3 DNA. The D gene is left open where the match is weak. Only some rows state a clone size, as once, few, many or a class for expanded clones.

j_call: TRBJ2-3; clone_size: NA; d_call: NA; v_call: TRBV18; cdr3_aa: CASSPLTGSTDTQYF; cdr3_nt: TGTGCCAGCTCACCACTCACGGGGAGCACAGATACGCAGTATTTT
j_call: TRBJ1-2; clone_size: NA; d_call: NA; v_call: TRBV18; cdr3_aa: CASSPPDGDLRGYTF; cdr3_nt: TGTGCCAGCTCACCTCCTGACGGGGATTTGCGGGGCTACACCTTC
j_call: TRBJ2-3; clone_size: many; d_call: TRBD1; v_call: TRBV7-3; cdr3_aa: CASSFDRGADTQYF; cdr3_nt: TGTGCCAGCAGCTTCGACAGGGGGGCAGATACGCAGTATTTT
j_call: TRBJ2-1; clone_size: many; d_call: NA; v_call: TRBV20-1; cdr3_aa: CSANGPLSGDEQFF; cdr3_nt: TGCAGTGCTAACGGGCCCCTTTCCGGCGATGAGCAGTTCTTC
j_call: TRBJ1-1; clone_size: many; d_call: NA; v_call: TRBV15; cdr3_aa: CATSRDIGGMNTEAFF; cdr3_nt: TGTGCCACCAGCAGAGATATAGGGGGGATGAACACTGAAGCTTTCTTT
j_call: TRBJ2-7; clone_size: few; d_call: NA; v_call: TRBV5-1; cdr3_aa: CASSLATFGAHYEQYF; cdr3_nt: TGCGCCAGCAGCTTGGCCACGTTCGGGGCCCACTACGAGCAGTACTTC
j_call: TRBJ2-2; clone_size: many; d_call: NA; v_call: TRBV20-1; cdr3_aa: CSARDLQVTGELFF; cdr3_nt: TGCAGTGCTAGAGATCTGCAGGTTACCGGGGAGCTGTTTTTT
j_call: TRBJ2-7; clone_size: many; d_call: NA; v_call: TRBV20-1; cdr3_aa: CSARRTAYEQYF; cdr3_nt: TGCAGTGCTAGAAGGACAGCCTACGAGCAGTACTTC
j_call: TRBJ2-3; clone_size: many; d_call: NA; v_call: TRBV7-2; cdr3_aa: CASSYNAGDTQYF; cdr3_nt: TGTGCCAGCAGTTACAACGCGGGGGATACGCAGTATTTT
j_call: TRBJ1-1; clone_size: many; d_call: NA; v_call: TRBV29-1; cdr3_aa: CSVEKGEAFF; cdr3_nt: TGCAGCGTTGAAAAGGGGGAAGCTTTCTTT
j_call: TRBJ2-3; clone_size: NA; d_call: NA; v_call: TRBV29-1; cdr3_aa: CSVERELTDTQYF; cdr3_nt: TGCAGCGTTGAACGGGAGTTAACAGATACGCAGTATTTT
j_call: TRBJ1-2; clone_size: NA; d_call: TRBD1; v_call: TRBV7-2; cdr3_aa: CASSFTGVMGYTF; cdr3_nt: TGTGCCAGCAGCTTCACAGGGGTGATGGGCTACACCTTC
j_call: TRBJ2-3; clone_size: NA; d_call: NA; v_call: TRBV5-5; cdr3_aa: CASNSGGITDTQYF; cdr3_nt: TGTGCCAGCAATTCTGGGGGAATCACAGATACGCAGTATTTT
j_call: TRBJ1-1; clone_size: many; d_call: TRBD1; v_call: TRBV14; cdr3_aa: CASSQTGVTEAFF; cdr3_nt: TGTGCCAGCAGCCAGACAGGGGTCACTGAAGCTTTCTTT
j_call: TRBJ1-2; clone_size: many; d_call: TRBD1; v_call: TRBV20-1; cdr3_aa: CSARAGQGAQLSGYTF; cdr3_nt: TGCAGTGCTAGAGCTGGACAGGGGGCCCAGCTCAGTGGCTACACCTTC
j_call: TRBJ2-2; clone_size: many; d_call: NA; v_call: TRBV21-1; cdr3_aa: CASTKRGVPDYYTGELFF; cdr3_nt: TGTGCCAGCACCAAAAGAGGAGTACCTGACTACTACACCGGGGAGCTGTTTTTT
j_call: TRBJ1-2; clone_size: many; d_call: TRBD1; v_call: TRBV6-1; cdr3_aa: CASGGTDHLYGYTF; cdr3_nt: TGTGCCAGCGGAGGGACAGATCACCTCTATGGCTACACCTTC
j_call: TRBJ2-2; clone_size: many; d_call: TRBD2; v_call: TRBV11-1; cdr3_aa: CASSHQREGRSTTGELFF; cdr3_nt: TGTGCCAGCAGCCACCAGCGGGAGGGCCGCAGTACCACCGGGGAGCTGTTTTTT
j_call: TRBJ1-5; clone_size: many; d_call: NA; v_call: TRBV20-1; cdr3_aa: CSAPRGGHQHF; cdr3_nt: TGCAGTGCGCCCCGAGGGGGACACCAGCATTTT
j_call: TRBJ2-7; clone_size: many; d_call: TRBD2; v_call: TRBV4-3; cdr3_aa: CASSQVSGNYEQYF; cdr3_nt: TGCGCCAGCAGCCAAGTGAGCGGGAACTACGAGCAGTACTTC
j_call: TRBJ1-2; clone_size: many; d_call: TRBD1; v_call: TRBV6-5; cdr3_aa: CASSSPNPRDRASSYGYTF; cdr3_nt: TGTGCCAGCAGTTCCCCTAACCCTCGGGACAGGGCGTCTTCCTATGGCTACACCTTC
j_call: TRBJ2-1; clone_size: NA; d_call: NA; v_call: TRBV18; cdr3_aa: CASSPGPYNEQFF; cdr3_nt: TGTGCCAGCTCACCTGGTCCCTACAATGAGCAGTTCTTC
j_call: TRBJ2-1; clone_size: many; d_call: TRBD2; v_call: TRBV11-2; cdr3_aa: CASSQFLLAGDSYNEQFF; cdr3_nt: TGTGCCAGCAGCCAATTTTTACTAGCGGGAGACTCCTACAATGAGCAGTTCTTC
j_call: TRBJ2-2; clone_size: few; d_call: TRBD1; v_call: TRBV6-1; cdr3_aa: CASSVSGGETGELFF; cdr3_nt: TGTGCCAGCAGTGTATCAGGGGGCGAAACCGGGGAGCTGTTTTTT
j_call: TRBJ1-1; clone_size: many; d_call: TRBD1; v_call: TRBV7-2; cdr3_aa: CASSITEQGAKAFF; cdr3_nt: TGTGCCAGCAGCATTACCGAACAGGGGGCCAAGGCTTTCTTT
j_call: TRBJ2-1; clone_size: many; d_call: NA; v_call: TRBV20-1; cdr3_aa: CSARGVADYNEQFF; cdr3_nt: TGCAGTGCTAGAGGTGTAGCGGACTACAATGAGCAGTTCTTC
j_call: TRBJ2-3; clone_size: few; d_call: NA; v_call: TRBV5-1; cdr3_aa: CASSFGETDAQYF; cdr3_nt: TGCGCCAGCAGCTTCGGGGAGACAGATGCGCAGTATTTT
j_call: TRBJ2-1; clone_size: NA; d_call: NA; v_call: TRBV9; cdr3_aa: CASREGDSSYNEQFF; cdr3_nt: TGTGCCAGCAGGGAGGGGGACAGTAGCTACAATGAGCAGTTCTTC
j_call: TRBJ1-3; clone_size: many; d_call: NA; v_call: TRBV5-1; cdr3_aa: CASSLSGPESGNTIYF; cdr3_nt: TGCGCCAGCAGCTTGAGCGGTCCGGAGTCTGGAAACACCATATATTTT
j_call: TRBJ1-1; clone_size: NA; d_call: NA; v_call: TRBV28; cdr3_aa: CASCAGTGAFF; cdr3_nt: TGTGCCAGCTGCGCGGGCACTGGAGCTTTCTTT
j_call: TRBJ2-7; clone_size: many; d_call: NA; v_call: TRBV11-2; cdr3_aa: CASSLSLGSGYEQYF; cdr3_nt: TGTGCCAGCAGCTTATCACTAGGGTCCGGTTACGAGCAGTACTTC
j_call: TRBJ2-1; clone_size: NA; d_call: NA; v_call: TRBV12-3/TRBV12-4; cdr3_aa: CASISPGGGQFF; cdr3_nt: TGTGCCAGCATTTCACCCGGGGGTGGGCAGTTCTTC
j_call: TRBJ2-3; clone_size: few; d_call: NA; v_call: TRBV9; cdr3_aa: CASSVSSRTDTQYF; cdr3_nt: TGTGCCAGCAGCGTTAGTAGCAGAACAGATACGCAGTATTTT
j_call: TRBJ2-3; clone_size: NA; d_call: TRBD2; v_call: TRBV7-3; cdr3_aa: CASSLTNPSGRQTDTQYF; cdr3_nt: TGTGCCAGCAGCTTAACGAATCCTAGCGGGAGGCAGACAGATACGCAGTATTTT
j_call: TRBJ2-3; clone_size: few; d_call: TRBD2; v_call: TRBV5-1; cdr3_aa: CASSLALAGPDTQYF; cdr3_nt: TGCGCCAGCAGCTTGGCGCTAGCGGGACCAGATACGCAGTATTTT
j_call: TRBJ2-1; clone_size: many; d_call: NA; v_call: TRBV20-1; cdr3_aa: CSVGNEQFF; cdr3_nt: TGCAGTGTGGGCAATGAGCAGTTCTTC
j_call: TRBJ2-3; clone_size: many; d_call: NA; v_call: TRBV10-3; cdr3_aa: CAISDSSTDTQYF; cdr3_nt: TGTGCCATCAGTGACAGTAGCACAGATACGCAGTATTTT
j_call: TRBJ2-7; clone_size: many; d_call: NA; v_call: TRBV20-1; cdr3_aa: CSATRQVAYEQYF; cdr3_nt: TGCAGTGCTACTCGACAGGTCGCCTACGAGCAGTACTTC
j_call: TRBJ2-1; clone_size: NA; d_call: TRBD1; v_call: TRBV25-1; cdr3_aa: CASSRQGSEQFF; cdr3_nt: TGTGCCAGCAGCAGACAGGGGAGTGAGCAGTTCTTC
j_call: TRBJ2-2; clone_size: many; d_call: TRBD2; v_call: TRBV6-5; cdr3_aa: CASSYGGLAGELNGELFF; cdr3_nt: TGTGCCAGCAGTTATGGGGGACTAGCGGGAGAATTAAACGGGGAGCTGTTTTTT
j_call: TRBJ1-5; clone_size: NA; d_call: NA; v_call: TRBV7-8; cdr3_aa: CASSKGRATNQPQHF; cdr3_nt: TGTGCCAGCAGCAAGGGCAGGGCCACAAATCAGCCCCAGCATTTT